A single sample gave rise to the 22 T cell receptor beta chains below, sequenced in a study of identifying expanded T cells in peripheral blood. The table came from immunoSEQ multiplex PCR; TCRdb's copy has only in-frame clones and leaves some out. The table shows over 90,000 clones, with about 91% occurring only once. The sequenced sample was blood. These receptors all come from a person aged 18 to 75 in good health.

The rearrangement joins TRBV29-1 to TRBJ1-4, with TRBD1 as a possible D gene (6 bases). Germline V CDR1 and CDR2: SQVTM, ANQGSEA. Trimming took off 6 bases at V and 0 bases at J, with 17 bases between the two ends. The CDR3 totals 16 residues. The CDR3 loop reads CSVTGGASATNEKLFF. The CDR3, as DNA: TGCAGCGTGACCGGGGGGGCTTCGGCAACTAATGAAAAACTGTTTTTT.

Only a few counts were recorded for this clone. This sequence joins TRBV7-2 and TRBJ2-3; 11 bases match TRBD2. Trimming at V came to 2 bases and at J to 5 bases, leaving 6 bases not matched to a gene. The CDR3 extends over 16 amino acids. The germline gives CDR1 SGHTA, CDR2 FQGNSA. DNA for the CDR3: TGTGCCAGCAGCTTACTAGCGGGAGGAATGGGAGATACGCAGTATTTT. Its translation: CASSLLAGGMGDTQYF. Full variable domain (outside the CDR3, taken from reference TRBV7-2 and TRBJ2-3): GAGVSQSPSNKVTEKGKDVELRCDPISGHTALYWYRQSLGQGLEFLIYFQGNSAPDKSGLPSDRFSAERTGGSVSTLTIQRTQQEDSAVYLCASSLLAGGMGDTQYFGPGTRLTVL.

The chain uses TRBV7-7 and TRBJ2-7; 10 bases are a match to TRBD1. Trimming took 10 bases from V and 6 from J; bases not matched to a gene: 3. The germline V gene has CDR1 SSHAT and CDR2 FNYEAQ (reference sequence). The CDR3 length is 11 residues. DNA for the CDR3: TGTGCCATTAGGACAGGGGGCGAGCAGTACTTC. Protein product: CAIRTGGEQYF. Based on the CDR3 plus reference TRBV7-7 and TRBJ2-7, the full variable domain is GAGVSQSPRYKVTKRGQDVTLRCDPISSHATLYWYQQALGQGPEFLTYFNYEAQPDKSGLPSDRFSAERPEGSISTLTIQRTEQRDSAMYRCAIRTGGEQYFGPGTRLTVT.

The V gene is TRBV6-5, the J gene TRBJ2-1, with D unresolved. The CDR3 is 14 residues long. V shed 5 bases and J shed 3 bases, with 11 bases lying between them. Germline assignment: CDR1 MNHEY and CDR2 SVGAGI. CDR3 sequence (DNA): TGTGCCAGCAGTGATTGGCAGCACTACAATGAGCAGTTCTTC. Translating it yields CASSDWQHYNEQFF.

The V call is TRBV4-2, the J call TRBJ2-1; D tentatively fits TRBD1 or TRBD2 (5 bases each). Between the trimmed V and J ends, which lost 4 bases and 7 bases, there was a span of 23 bases. The CDR3 has 17 amino acids. Germline CDR1 and CDR2: LGHNA and YNFKEQ. The CDR3: CASSPQRDLLIGNEQFF. As DNA, the CDR3 is TGTGCCAGCAGCCCACAACGGGACCTCCTAATTGGGAATGAGCAGTTCTTC.

This rearrangement joins TRBV7-2 to TRBJ2-1; D not resolved. CDR3 size: 12 residues. V gave up 5 bases and J gave up 8 bases, with 10 bases separating them. CDR1 and CDR2 (germline): SGHTA, FQGNSA. This chain's CDR3 is CASSRYDYEQFF. CDR3 bases: TGTGCCAGCAGCCGTTACGATTATGAGCAGTTCTTC. The whole variable domain, filled in from reference TRBV7-2 and TRBJ2-1, reads GAGVSQSPSNKVTEKGKDVELRCDPISGHTALYWYRQSLGQGLEFLIYFQGNSAPDKSGLPSDRFSAERTGGSVSTLTIQRTQQEDSAVYLCASSRYDYEQFFGPGTRLTVL.

The V and J genes are TRBV7-2 and TRBJ1-5, with 8 bases identical to TRBD1. V lost 4 bases and J lost 2; bases outside the gene matches: 4. The germline V gene encodes CDR1 SGHTA and CDR2 FQGNSA. There are 15 residues in the CDR3. Here the CDR3 DNA reads TGTGCCAGCAGCTCACAGACAGGGGGCAATCAGCCCCAGCATTTT. Its translation is CASSSQTGGNQPQHF.

There are a few counts of this clone. This sequence joins TRBV6-6 and TRBJ1-2; 7 positions agree with TRBD1. Losses at the gene ends were 5 bases for V and 8 bases for J; bases not matched to a gene: 14. Germline-derived CDR1 and CDR2 are MNHNY and SVGAGI (reference sequence). The CDR3 consists of 15 residues. CDR3 sequence reads: CASSPPGATGEGYTF. In nucleotides, the CDR3 is TGTGCCAGCAGTCCGCCGGGCGCAACAGGGGAAGGCTACACCTTC.

This clone was counted a few times. The chain has TRBV5-1 and TRBJ2-3; 10 positions agree with TRBD1. CDR1 is SGHRS and CDR2 is YFSETQ in the germline V gene. There are 15 residues in the CDR3. Trimming cost V 2 bases and J 1 base; bases outside gene matches: 1. For the CDR3, the DNA is TGCGCCAGCAGCTTCGGGACAGGGGGCACAGATACGCAGTATTTT. It encodes CASSFGTGGTDTQYF. Together with reference TRBV5-1 and TRBJ2-3, the CDR3 gives the full variable domain: KAGVTQTPRYLIKTRGQQVTLSCSPISGHRSVSWYQQTPGQGLQFLFEYFSETQRNKGNFPGRFSGRQFSNSRSEMNVSTLELGDSALYLCASSFGTGGTDTQYFGPGTRLTVL.

This chain joins TRBV19 and TRBJ2-1, with 9 bases matching TRBD2. The CDR3 has 17 amino acids. CDR1 is LNHDA and CDR2 is SQIVND in the germline V gene (reference sequence). Trimming cost V 3 bases and J 0 bases; bases outside gene matches: 6. The CDR3 DNA follows: TGTGCCAGTAGTATGTCGACTAGCGGAAGCTCCTACAATGAGCAGTTCTTC. Its protein product is CASSMSTSGSSYNEQFF.

The rearrangement joins TRBV7-6 to TRBJ2-2; D not certain. Trimming removed 4 bases from V and 5 bases from J, with 8 bases in between. This CDR3 spans 13 amino acids. CDR1 SGHVS and CDR2 FNYEAQ come from the germline V gene. This chain's CDR3 is CASSSIQTGELFF. CDR3 nucleotide sequence: TGTGCCAGCAGCTCCATTCAGACCGGGGAGCTGTTTTTT. The full variable domain, rest sourced from reference TRBV7-6 and TRBJ2-2, is GAGVSQSPRYKVTKRGQDVALRCDPISGHVSLYWYRQALGQGPEFLTYFNYEAQQDKSGLPNDRFSAERPEGSISTLTIQRTEQRDSAMYRCASSSIQTGELFFGEGSRLTVL.

The chain's CDR3 is CASSLEGGRAEQYF. Written as DNA, the CDR3 is TGTGCCAGCAGCTTAGAGGGGGGAAGAGCCGAGCAGTACTTC. The chain combines TRBV7-3 with TRBJ2-7; D is tentatively TRBD1 or TRBD2 (6 bases each). The CDR3 is 14 residues long. V lost 2 bases and J 6 bases, leaving 14 bases between the germline ends. CDR1 and CDR2 from the germline V gene are SGHTA and FQGTGA.

The genes are TRBV7-6 and TRBJ2-5, with no clear D. Germline lookup yields CDR1 SGHVS and CDR2 FNYEAQ. The CDR3 runs 12 residues. The V end lost 0 bases, the J end lost 5 bases, and 4 bases lay between the germline ends. For the CDR3, the DNA is TGTGCCAGCAGCTTAGCGCTGGAGACCCAGTACTTC. As protein: CASSLALETQYF.

The chain joins TRBV11-2 to TRBJ2-3, with 16 bases matching TRBD2. There are 17 residues in the CDR3. CDR1 and CDR2 (germline): SGHAT, FQNNGV. The ends lost 9 bases at V and 0 bases at J; junction bases unmatched: 6. CDR3 coding DNA: TGTGCCAGTATTGGGACTAGCGGGAGGGCTAGCACAGATACGCAGTATTTT. It is translated as CASIGTSGRASTDTQYF. Using reference TRBV11-2 and TRBJ2-3 for the parts outside the CDR3, the full variable domain is EAGVAQSPRYKIIEKRQSVAFWCNPISGHATLYWYQQILGQGPKLLIQFQNNGVVDDSQLPKDRFSAERLKGVDSTLKIQPAKLEDSAVYLCASIGTSGRASTDTQYFGPGTRLTVL.

This clone is a singleton in its sample. V and J are TRBV7-3 and TRBJ2-5; 11 bases line up with TRBD2. CDR1 and CDR2 (germline): SGHTA, FQGTGA. The V and J ends lost 5 bases and 0 bases, in that order; junction bases with no gene match: 2. The CDR3 extends over 15 amino acids. The CDR3 sequence is CASSPTSGDQETQYF. The CDR3 nucleotides read TGTGCCAGCAGCCCGACTAGCGGGGACCAAGAGACCCAGTACTTC.

The chain links TRBV30 to TRBJ2-3, with TRBD2 matching over 7 bases. Germline values: CDR1 GTSNPN, CDR2 SVGIG (reference sequence). This CDR3 contains 14 residues. V gave up 4 bases and J gave up 0 bases; unmatched junction bases: 4. The CDR3 protein is CAWTRGTSTDTQYF. The CDR3 DNA reads TGTGCCTGGACGCGGGGGACTAGCACAGATACGCAGTATTTT.

The chain recombines TRBV6-1 with TRBJ1-2; possible D gene TRBD1, 6 bases. V lost 7 bases to trimming and J lost 2 bases, with 14 bases between them. This CDR3 contains 14 residues. Germline CDR1 MNHNS, CDR2 SASEGT. This CDR3 reads CASTEAGHNYGYTF. The CDR3 DNA follows: TGTGCCAGCACCGAGGCGGGACACAACTATGGCTACACCTTC.

The CDR3 reads CASSRGTSGTYEQYF. CDR3 nucleotides: TGTGCCAGCAGCCGCGGGACTAGCGGAACCTACGAGCAGTACTTC. The chain recombines TRBV4-2 with TRBJ2-7; 11 nucleotides match TRBD2. Germline lookup yields CDR1 LGHNA and CDR2 YNFKEQ. V was clipped by 4 bases and J by 2 bases; unmatched bases: 4. This CDR3 comprises 15 residues.

The chain uses TRBV15 and TRBJ2-1, with a weak D call TRBD2 (7 bases). CDR1 is LNHNV and CDR2 is YYDKDF in the germline V gene (reference sequence). V was shortened by 5 bases and J by 4 bases, with 12 bases between the two germline ends. The CDR3 spans 14 residues. As DNA, the CDR3 is TGTGCCACCAGCTCGGGGGGCGCGTACAATGAGCAGTTCTTC. The encoded protein is CATSSGGAYNEQFF.

This chain joins TRBV25-1 and TRBJ2-5; D gene ambiguous. V lost 1 base to trimming and J lost 5 bases, with 5 bases between them. The germline V gene has CDR1 MGHDK and CDR2 SYGVNS. The CDR3 runs 12 residues. CDR3 region: CASSEWLETQYF. The CDR3, as DNA: TGTGCCAGCAGTGAATGGTTGGAGACCCAGTACTTC. The complete variable domain, with remaining parts taken from reference TRBV25-1 and TRBJ2-5, reads EADIYQTPRYLVIGTGKKITLECSQTMGHDKMYWYQQDPGMELHLIHYSYGVNSTEKGDLSSESTVSRIRTEHFPLTLESARPSHTSQYLCASSEWLETQYFGPGTRLLVL.

The CDR3 bases are TGTGCCAGCAGCGCCCCAGGCGGCCTCAATGAAAAACTGTTTTTT. Translating it yields CASSAPGGLNEKLFF. The chain couples TRBV9 to TRBJ1-4, with unresolved D. Per germline, CDR1 SGDLS and CDR2 YYNGEE. Deletions cut 3 bases from V and 5 bases from J, with 14 bases between. The CDR3 spans 15 residues.

The rearrangement links TRBV6-6 to TRBJ2-4, with D perhaps being TRBD1 or TRBD2 (5 bases each). The germline V gene has CDR1 MNHNY and CDR2 SVGAGI (reference sequence). V was cut by 7 bases and J by 15 bases, with 22 bases left in between. This CDR3 has 13 residues. The CDR3 nucleotides are TGTGCCAGCACTCCCAGGGCCCGCGAGAGGGGGTACTTC. Protein sequence: CASTPRARERGYF.